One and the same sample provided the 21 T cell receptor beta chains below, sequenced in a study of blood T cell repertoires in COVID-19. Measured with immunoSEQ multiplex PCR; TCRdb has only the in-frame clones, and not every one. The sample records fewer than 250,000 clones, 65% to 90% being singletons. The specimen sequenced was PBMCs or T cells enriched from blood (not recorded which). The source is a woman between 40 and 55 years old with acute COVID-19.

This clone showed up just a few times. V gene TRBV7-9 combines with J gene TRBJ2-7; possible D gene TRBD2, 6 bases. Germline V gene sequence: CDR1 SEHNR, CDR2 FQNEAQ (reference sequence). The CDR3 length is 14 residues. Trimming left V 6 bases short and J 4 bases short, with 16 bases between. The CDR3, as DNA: TGTGCCAGCAGTCAAAGGGGCGGGGATTACGAGCAGTACTTC. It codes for CASSQRGGDYEQYF.

The CDR3 DNA follows: TGTGCCAGCAGCCTTGGGGGCTCGGGCTTTGAGACCCAGTACTTC. Its translation: CASSLGGSGFETQYF. The chain uses TRBV5-8 and TRBJ2-5; a weak D match, TRBD1 (6 bases). V was trimmed by 4 bases and J by 5 bases, leaving 18 bases between them. The CDR3 runs to 15 residues. CDR1 and CDR2 from the germline V gene are SGHTS and YDEGEE.

CDR3 amino acids: CASSLSPENYGYTF. In nucleotides, the CDR3 is TGCGCCAGCAGCTTGTCGCCAGAAAACTATGGCTACACCTTC. The chain recombines TRBV5-1 with TRBJ1-2; D gene unclear. The germline CDR1 and CDR2 sequences are SGHRS and YFSETQ. The CDR3 loop spans 14 amino acids. V lost 1 base and J lost 2, with 9 bases in between.

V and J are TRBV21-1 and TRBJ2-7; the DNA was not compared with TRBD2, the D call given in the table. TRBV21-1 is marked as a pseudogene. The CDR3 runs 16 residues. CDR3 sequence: CASSPKRRGAPYEQYF. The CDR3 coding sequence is TGTGCCAGCAGCCCGAAGAGGCGGGGGGCCCCCTACGAGCAGTACTTC.

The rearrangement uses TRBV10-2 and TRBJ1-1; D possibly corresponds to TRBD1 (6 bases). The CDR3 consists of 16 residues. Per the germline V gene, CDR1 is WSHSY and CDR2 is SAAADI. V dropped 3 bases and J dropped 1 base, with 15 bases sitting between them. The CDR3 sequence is CASSEVGGQGNTEAFF. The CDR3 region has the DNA TGCGCCAGCAGTGAAGTAGGGGGTCAGGGGAACACTGAAGCTTTCTTT.

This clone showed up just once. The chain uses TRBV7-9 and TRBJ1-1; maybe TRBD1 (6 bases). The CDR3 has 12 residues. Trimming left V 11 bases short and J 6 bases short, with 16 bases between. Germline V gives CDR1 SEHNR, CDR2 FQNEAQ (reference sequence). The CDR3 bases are TGTGCCTCGCACAGGGAGGGGTCTGAAGCTTTCTTT. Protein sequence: CASHREGSEAFF.

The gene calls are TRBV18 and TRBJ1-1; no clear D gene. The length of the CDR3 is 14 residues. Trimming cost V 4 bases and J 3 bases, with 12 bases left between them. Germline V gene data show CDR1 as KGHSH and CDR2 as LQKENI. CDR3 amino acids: CASSRVMGDTEAFF. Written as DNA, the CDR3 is TGTGCCAGCTCACGGGTAATGGGAGACACTGAAGCTTTCTTT. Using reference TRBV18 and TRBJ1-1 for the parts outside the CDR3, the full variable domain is NAGVMQNPRHLVRRRGQEARLRCSPMKGHSHVYWYRQLPEEGLKFMVYLQKENIIDESGMPKERFSAEFPKEGPSILRIQQVVRGDSAAYFCASSRVMGDTEAFFGQGTRLTVV.

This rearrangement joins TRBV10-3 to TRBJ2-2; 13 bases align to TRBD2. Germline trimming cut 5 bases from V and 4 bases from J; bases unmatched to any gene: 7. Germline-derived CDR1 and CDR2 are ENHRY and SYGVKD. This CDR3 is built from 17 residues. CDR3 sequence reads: CAISRTSGSSLTGELFF. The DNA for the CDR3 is TGTGCCATCAGTCGGACTAGCGGGAGTTCTCTCACCGGGGAGCTGTTTTTT.

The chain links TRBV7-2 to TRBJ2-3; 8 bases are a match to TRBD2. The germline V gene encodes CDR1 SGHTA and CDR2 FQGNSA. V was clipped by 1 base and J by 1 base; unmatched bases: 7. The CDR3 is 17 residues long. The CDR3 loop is CASSLVLGLGGTDTQYF. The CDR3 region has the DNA TGTGCCAGCAGCTTAGTTTTGGGACTAGGGGGCACAGATACGCAGTATTTT.

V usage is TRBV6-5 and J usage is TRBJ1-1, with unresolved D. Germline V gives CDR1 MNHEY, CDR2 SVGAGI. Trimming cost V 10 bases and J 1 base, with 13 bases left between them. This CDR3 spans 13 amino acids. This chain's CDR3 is CANARLWNTEAFF. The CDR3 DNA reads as TGTGCCAACGCGCGCTTATGGAACACTGAAGCTTTCTTT.

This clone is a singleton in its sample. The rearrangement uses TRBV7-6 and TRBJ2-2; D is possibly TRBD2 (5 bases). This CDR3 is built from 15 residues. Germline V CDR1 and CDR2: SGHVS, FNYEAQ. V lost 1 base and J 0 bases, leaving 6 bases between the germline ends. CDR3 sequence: CASSLDGANTGELFF. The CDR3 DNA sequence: TGTGCCAGCAGCTTAGACGGGGCGAACACCGGGGAGCTGTTTTTT.

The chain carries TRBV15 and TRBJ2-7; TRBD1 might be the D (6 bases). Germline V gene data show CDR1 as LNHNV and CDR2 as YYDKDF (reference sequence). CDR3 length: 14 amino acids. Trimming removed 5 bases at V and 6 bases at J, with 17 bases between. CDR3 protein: CATSSQGQVGEQYF. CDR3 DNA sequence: TGTGCCACCAGCTCGCAGGGGCAGGTAGGCGAGCAGTACTTC.

As DNA, the CDR3 is TGTGCCAGCAGCCAAGATTATAGAAATTCACCCCTCCACTTT. This sequence encodes CASSQDYRNSPLHF. This rearrangement joins TRBV3-1 (or the pseudogene TRBV3-2) to TRBJ1-6; the D is unclear. The CDR3 has 14 amino acids. V was pared by 0 bases and J by 7 bases, with 7 bases between. Germline V gene sequence: CDR1 LGHDT, CDR2 YNNKEL (reference sequence).

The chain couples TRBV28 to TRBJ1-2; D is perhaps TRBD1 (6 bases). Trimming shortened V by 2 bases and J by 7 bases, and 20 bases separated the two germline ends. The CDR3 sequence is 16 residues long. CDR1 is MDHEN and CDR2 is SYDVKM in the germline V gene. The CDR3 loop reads CASSLGGAGVGFGYTF. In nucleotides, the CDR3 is TGTGCCAGCAGTTTAGGGGGGGCAGGGGTAGGTTTTGGCTACACCTTC.

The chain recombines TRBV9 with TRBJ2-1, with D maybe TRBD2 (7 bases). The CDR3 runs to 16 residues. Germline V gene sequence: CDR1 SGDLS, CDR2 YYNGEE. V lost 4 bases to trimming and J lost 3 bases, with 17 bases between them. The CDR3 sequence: CASSPGGSEGYNEQFF. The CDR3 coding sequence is TGTGCCAGCAGCCCGGGGGGCTCAGAGGGCTACAATGAGCAGTTCTTC.

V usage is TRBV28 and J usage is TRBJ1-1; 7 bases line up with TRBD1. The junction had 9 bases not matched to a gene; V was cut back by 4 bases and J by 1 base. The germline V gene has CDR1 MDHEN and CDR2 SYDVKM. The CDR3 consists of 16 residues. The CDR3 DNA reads TGTGCCAGCAGTTGGGCCTGGGACAGTTCGAACACTGAAGCTTTCTTT. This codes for CASSWAWDSSNTEAFF. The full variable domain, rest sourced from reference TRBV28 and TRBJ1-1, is DVKVTQSSRYLVKRTGEKVFLECVQDMDHENMFWYRQDPGLGLRLIYFSYDVKMKEKGDIPEGYSVSREKKERFSLILESASTNQTSMYLCASSWAWDSSNTEAFFGQGTRLTVV.

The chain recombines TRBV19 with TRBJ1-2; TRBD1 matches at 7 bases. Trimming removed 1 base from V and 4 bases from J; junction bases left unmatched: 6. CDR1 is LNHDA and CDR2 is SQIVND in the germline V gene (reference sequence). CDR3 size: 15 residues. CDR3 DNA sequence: TGTGCCAGTAGTATAGCCCAGGGGGGCTCCTATGGCTACACCTTC. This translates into CASSIAQGGSYGYTF.

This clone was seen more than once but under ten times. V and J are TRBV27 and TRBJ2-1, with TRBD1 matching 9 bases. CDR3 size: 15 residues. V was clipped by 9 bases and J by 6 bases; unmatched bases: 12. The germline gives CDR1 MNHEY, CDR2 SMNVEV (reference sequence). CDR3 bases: TGTGCCAGTCATCAACCGGGACAGGGACGCAATGAGCAGTTCTTC. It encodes CASHQPGQGRNEQFF.

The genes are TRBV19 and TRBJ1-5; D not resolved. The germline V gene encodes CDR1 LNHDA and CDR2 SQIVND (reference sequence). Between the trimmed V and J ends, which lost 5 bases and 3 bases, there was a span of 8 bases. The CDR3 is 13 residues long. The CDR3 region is CASSRESNQPQHF. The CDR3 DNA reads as TGTGCCAGTAGTCGGGAGTCCAATCAGCCCCAGCATTTT.

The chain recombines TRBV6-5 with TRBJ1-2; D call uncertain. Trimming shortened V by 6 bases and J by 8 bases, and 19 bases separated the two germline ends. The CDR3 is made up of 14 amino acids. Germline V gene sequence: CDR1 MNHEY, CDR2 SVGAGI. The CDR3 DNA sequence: TGTGCCAGCAGACCACGGTTCCTAGGTCAAGGCTACACCTTC. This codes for CASRPRFLGQGYTF.

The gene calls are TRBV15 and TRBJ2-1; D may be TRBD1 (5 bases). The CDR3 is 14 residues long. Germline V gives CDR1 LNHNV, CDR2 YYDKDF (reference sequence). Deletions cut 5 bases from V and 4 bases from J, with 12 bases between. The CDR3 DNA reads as TGTGCCACCAGCGCCGGTCGACAGTACAATGAGCAGTTCTTC. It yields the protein CATSAGRQYNEQFF.